The next 3 T cell receptor beta chains were all read from a single sample in a study of beta chain features in type 1 diabetes. Isolated RNA was reverse transcribed in full, so expressed TCRB transcripts were sequenced. TCRdb keeps only in-frame clones here, not all; method: immunoSEQ multiplex PCR. Of fewer than 650,000 clones listed, around 16% are singletons. The specimen was naive CD4+ T cells from blood. The receptors originated from a man younger than 35 in good health.

This clone was counted between two and nine times. The genes are TRBV19 and TRBJ1-5; 8 bases line up with TRBD1. With 5 bases clipped from V and 2 bases from J, the junction kept 14 bases outside the gene matches. There are 18 residues in the CDR3. Germline CDR1 reads LNHDA; CDR2 reads SQIVND (reference sequence). In DNA, the CDR3 is TGTGCCAGTAGTTCCGACCGCGGACAGGGAAGGGGCAATCAGCCCCAGCATTTT. Amino acids: CASSSDRGQGRGNQPQHF.

This chain connects TRBV29-1 to TRBJ1-1; 7 bases map to TRBD1. The V segment lost 6 bases and the J segment 6 bases; nucleotides outside the gene matches: 10. CDR1 and CDR2 (germline): SQVTM, ANQGSEA. The CDR3 covers 13 residues. The DNA of the CDR3 is TGCAGCGTGGAGGGGGCCGGGGGATCTGAAGCTTTCTTT. Translated, it gives CSVEGAGGSEAFF.

Only a few counts were recorded for this clone. J is TRBJ2-7 and V is TRBV4-2; D may be TRBD1 (6 bases). This CDR3 is built from 15 residues. The V gene lost 0 bases and the J gene lost 6 bases, with 15 bases spanning the gap. CDR1 is LGHNA, CDR2 YNFKEQ, per germline. The CDR3 coding sequence is TGTGCCAGCAGCCAAGAGGCAGGGGAACGAGGCGAGCAGTACTTC. Amino acid sequence: CASSQEAGERGEQYF.